The sequence of this T cell receptor (beta chain) was determined in a study of CD8 T cells in Susac syndrome. cDNA came from approximately 0.5 to 1 ug RNA primed by random hexamers. TCRdb re-analysed the immunoSEQ multiplex PCR reads in MiXCR, keeping a single row per CDR3 protein. This sample yields 150,000 to 200,000 distinct CDR3 sequences, of which roughly 94% are seen a single time; 0.099% belongs to the top ten. CDR3 size: 12 residues. CDR1 and CDR2 (germline): DFQATT, SNEGSKA (reference sequence). V was pared by 4 bases and J by 2 bases, with 7 bases between. The sequenced sample consisted of CD4+ T cells from PBMCs. The V and J genes are TRBV20-1 and TRBJ2-3; D is possibly TRBD2 (5 bases). The sequence was obtained from a human donor with Susac syndrome. The CDR3 sequence: CSATSSTDTQYF. In DNA, the CDR3 is TGCAGTGCTACTAGCTCCACAGATACGCAGTATTTT.